These T cell receptor beta chains were read from a single sample in a study of lymphopenia after photon versus proton radiotherapy. The assay was immunoSEQ multiplex PCR, and TCRdb's table has in-frame clones only and misses some. Of tens of thousands of clones detected, roughly 93% appear once; the ten largest clones hold approximately 2.6%. Sequenced here: peripheral blood, sampled from a patient treated with photon-based radiotherapy. The source of these receptors is a woman aged 70-85 years with pancreatic cancer. Each CDR3 is given with its conserved first and last residue. Fields, in order: V gene, D gene, clone size, J gene, CDR3 DNA, CDR3 protein. A D gene is named only where the DNA matches it firmly. Size is omitted from some rows. Given values are once, few, many or a class for expanded clones.

TRBV4-3,NA,medium-sized,TRBJ2-7,TGCGCCAGCAGCCAATTCAGGGGCGACGAGCAGTACTTC,CASSQFRGDEQYF
TRBV9,TRBD1,NA,TRBJ2-7,TGTGCCAGCAGCGTAGCCGGGACAGGGGTCGGCGAGCAGTACTTC,CASSVAGTGVGEQYF
TRBV19,NA,once,TRBJ1-1,TGTGCCAGTAGTATACTCGGGGCCGCGTACGAAGCTTTCTTT,CASSILGAAYEAFF
TRBV7-2,NA,NA,TRBJ2-5,TGTGCCAGCAGCTTAGCGTATAAAGAGACCCAGTACTTC,CASSLAYKETQYF
TRBV30,TRBD1,NA,TRBJ1-4,TGTGCCTGGAGTGGGAACAGGGGCCCTAATGAAAAACTGTTTTTT,CAWSGNRGPNEKLFF
TRBV14,NA,NA,TRBJ2-1,TGTGCCAGCAGCCAAGTCCGCTGGGGGATGGGTGAGCAGTTCTTC,CASSQVRWGMGEQFF
TRBV18,NA,NA,TRBJ1-5,TGTGCCAGCTCACAGGGGAATAGCAATCAGCCCCAGCATTTT,CASSQGNSNQPQHF
TRBV21-1,NA,NA,TRBJ2-3,TGTGCCAGCAGCAAAATCCCGACTAGCGGGACGACAGATACGCAGTATTTT,CASSKIPTSGTTDTQYF
TRBV7-3,NA,NA,TRBJ1-1,TGTGCCAGCAGCCCTTCCCCGGGGGCAGGCACTGAAGCTTTCTTT,CASSPSPGAGTEAFF
TRBV25-1,TRBD2,NA,TRBJ2-2,TGTGCCAGCAGTGAGAGGGCCGGGACTAAAAACACCGGGGAGCTGTTTTTT,CASSERAGTKNTGELFF
TRBV6-5,TRBD1,NA,TRBJ2-2,TGTGCCAGCAGGAGGGACAGGAACACCGGGGAGCTGTTTTTT,CASRRDRNTGELFF
TRBV7-2,NA,NA,TRBJ2-3,TGTGCCAGCAGTCCCACTAGTCTGTATACGCAGTATTTT,CASSPTSLYTQYF
TRBV7-2,NA,NA,TRBJ2-7,TGTGCCAGCAGCTTAGGCGGGACTGACCCCTACGAGCAGTACTTC,CASSLGGTDPYEQYF
TRBV28,TRBD2,NA,TRBJ2-5,TGTGCCAGCAGTTTATCTACTAGCGGAGAAGAGACCCAGTACTTC,CASSLSTSGEETQYF
TRBV19,NA,NA,TRBJ2-4,TGTGCCAGTAGTATGGCCGGGCTAGCTGTGGCCAAAAACATTCAGTACTTC,CASSMAGLAVAKNIQYF
TRBV7-2,NA,NA,TRBJ2-7,TGTGCCAGCAGCTCAGGACTTCCTAGCACGGAGCAGTACTTC,CASSSGLPSTEQYF
TRBV18,NA,NA,TRBJ2-1,TGTGCCAGCTCAACCGGGGGCAATGAGCAGTTCTTC,CASSTGGNEQFF
TRBV6-5,NA,NA,TRBJ2-3,TGTGCCAGCAGTTACCAATTAAACTCGAGGGGTACGCAGTATTTT,CASSYQLNSRGTQYF
TRBV6-5,TRBD1,NA,TRBJ1-2,TGTGCCAGCAGGACAGGGTTCTATGGCTACACCTTC,CASRTGFYGYTF
TRBV2,TRBD2,NA,TRBJ2-7,TGTGCCAGCAGACCCGATAGCGGGAGCGGGGGAGAGCAGTACTTC,CASRPDSGSGGEQYF
TRBV14,TRBD1,NA,TRBJ2-6,TGTGCCACTTCCCCGGGACAGGGGGTGTCTGGGGCCAACGTCCTGACTTTC,CATSPGQGVSGANVLTF
TRBV2,NA,NA,TRBJ2-7,TGTGCCAGCAGTGAAGTTCGGAGCTCCTACGAGCAGTACTTC,CASSEVRSSYEQYF
TRBV7-8,NA,NA,TRBJ2-7,TGTGCCAGCAGCTTATGGGATTACGAGCAGTACTTC,CASSLWDYEQYF
TRBV18,NA,NA,TRBJ2-5,TGTGCCAGCTCAGCCGACAGCTTACAAGAGACCCAGTACTTC,CASSADSLQETQYF
TRBV25-1,NA,NA,TRBJ1-2,TGTGCCAGCAGCGACTCGGGCTATGGCTACACCTTC,CASSDSGYGYTF
TRBV30,TRBD2,once,TRBJ2-1,TGTGCCTGGAGTCAACGGGGTAGCGGGAGTGGGTACAATGAGCAGTTCTTC,CAWSQRGSGSGYNEQFF
TRBV10-1,NA,NA,TRBJ2-2,TGCGCCAGCCCCGAGGAAGCCAGGAACTACGTCGGGGAGCTGTTTTTT,CASPEEARNYVGELFF
TRBV19,TRBD2,NA,TRBJ2-2,TGTGCCAGTAGGGACGGACTAGCGGGTAGCACCGGGGAGCTGTTTTTT,CASRDGLAGSTGELFF
TRBV15,TRBD1,NA,TRBJ2-3,TGTGCCACCAGCAGGGTAGAGGGGGCCTCTGGGGATACGCAGTATTTT,CATSRVEGASGDTQYF
TRBV4-2,TRBD1,NA,TRBJ2-3,TGTGCCAGCAGAGGGCCAGGGACAGGTTCTCGCATTTTAGTCACAGATACGCAGTATTTT,CASRGPGTGSRILVTDTQYF
TRBV7-9,TRBD2,NA,TRBJ2-3,TGTGCCAGCAGCTTAATACTAGCGGGAGCCTCCGGGACAGATACGCAGTATTTT,CASSLILAGASGTDTQYF
TRBV29-1,NA,NA,TRBJ1-1,TGCAGCGTTGACAGGGTAGGGAACACTGAAGCTTTCTTT,CSVDRVGNTEAFF
TRBV5-4,NA,NA,TRBJ2-7,TGTGCCAGCAGCCCTGGGGGGGCTCTTTACGAGCAGTACTTC,CASSPGGALYEQYF
TRBV6-5,NA,NA,TRBJ2-1,TGTGCCAGCAGACCCGGGCAAGGGTTCCAGTTCTTC,CASRPGQGFQFF
TRBV11-2,NA,NA,TRBJ2-1,TGTGCCAGCAGCTTAGTGTCTGGGGGTGAGCAGTTCTTC,CASSLVSGGEQFF